This is a list of T cell receptor beta chains from one sample in a study of shared clonotypes between healthy human individuals. The table came from immunoSEQ multiplex PCR; TCRdb's copy has only in-frame clones and leaves some out. This table holds 600,000 to 750,000 clones, around 72% found once. The sample was memory CD4+ T cells sorted from blood. The source is a woman aged 30 to 39 in good health. CDR3s include the opening cysteine and the closing phenylalanine or tryptophan. The D gene is left open where the match is weak. A clone size is listed for some rows: how often the clone was seen (once, few, many), or a class if it is expanded.

D: .; V: TRBV5-1; size: once; length: 14; J: TRBJ2-1; DNA: TGCGCCAGCAGCTTGGCTGGGAGCTACAATGAGCAGTTCTTC; CDR3: CASSLAGSYNEQFF
D: .; V: TRBV9; size: once; length: 15; J: TRBJ1-4; DNA: TGTGCCAGCAGCCCCCGACAGCGTGAAAATGAAAAACTGTTTTTT; CDR3: CASSPRQRENEKLFF
D: TRBD1; V: TRBV11-2; size: .; length: 15; J: TRBJ2-2; DNA: TGTGCCAGCAGCCTCACAGGGGGCAACACCGGGGAGCTGTTTTTT; CDR3: CASSLTGGNTGELFF
D: TRBD1; V: TRBV7-2; size: few; length: 15; J: TRBJ1-2; DNA: TGTGCCAGCAGTCCCTACAGGGGGGAGAGGCTGGGCTACACCTTC; CDR3: CASSPYRGERLGYTF
D: TRBD1; V: TRBV4-1; size: few; length: 18; J: TRBJ1-5; DNA: TGCGCCAGCAGCCAAGATCCCCAGGGGACAGGGGGAACGCAGCCCCAGCATTTT; CDR3: CASSQDPQGTGGTQPQHF
D: TRBD1; V: TRBV6-5; size: once; length: 14; J: TRBJ2-3; DNA: TGTGCCTCCTTAAGGGGACAGGGGGCGGATACGCAGTATTTT; CDR3: CASLRGQGADTQYF
D: TRBD2; V: TRBV29-1; size: .; length: 12; J: TRBJ2-5; DNA: TGCAGCGCCGAGTCGGGAGGGGAGACCCAGTACTTC; CDR3: CSAESGGETQYF
D: TRBD1; V: TRBV18; size: .; length: 14; J: TRBJ1-1; DNA: TGTGCCAGCTCATTTGGACAGGGGGCGGGAGAAGCTTTCTTT; CDR3: CASSFGQGAGEAFF
D: .; V: TRBV20-1; size: .; length: 10; J: TRBJ1-4; DNA: TGCAGTGCTGAGGCGGAAAAACTGTTTTTT; CDR3: CSAEAEKLFF
D: .; V: TRBV27; size: .; length: 11; J: TRBJ2-7; DNA: TGTGCCAGCAGTCGGGGCTATATGAGGTACTTC; CDR3: CASSRGYMRYF
D: .; V: TRBV5-6; size: .; length: 17; J: TRBJ2-7; DNA: TGTGCCAGCAGCTTGGCCGGGGGCCGGTGGGGGAAAAACGAGCAGTACTTC; CDR3: CASSLAGGRWGKNEQYF
D: .; V: TRBV15; size: few; length: 14; J: TRBJ1-2; DNA: TGTGCCACCAGCAGCCAGAGGAGTTCTTATGGCTACACCTTC; CDR3: CATSSQRSSYGYTF
D: TRBD2; V: TRBV28; size: .; length: 17; J: TRBJ2-3; DNA: TGTGCCAGCAGTTTCATTGGGCGGGAGAAAAGCACAGATACGCAGTATTTT; CDR3: CASSFIGREKSTDTQYF
D: .; V: TRBV18; size: few; length: 15; J: TRBJ2-1; DNA: TGTGCCAGCTCACACCGGGACACCTCCTACAATGAGCAGTTCTTC; CDR3: CASSHRDTSYNEQFF
D: TRBD1; V: TRBV5-1; size: .; length: 13; J: TRBJ1-1; DNA: TGCGCCAGCAGCCAGGGACAGGTAACTGAAGCTTTCTTT; CDR3: CASSQGQVTEAFF
D: TRBD1; V: TRBV2; size: .; length: 14; J: TRBJ1-1; DNA: TGTGCCAGCAGTGGGACCAGACAGGGGGCGCGAAGTTTCTTT; CDR3: CASSGTRQGARSFF
D: TRBD1; V: TRBV2; size: .; length: 11; J: TRBJ2-1; DNA: TGTGCCAGCGACAGGGACAATGAGCAGTTCTTC; CDR3: CASDRDNEQFF
D: TRBD1; V: TRBV5-1; size: .; length: 16; J: TRBJ1-4; DNA: TGCGCCAGCAGAATCGGGTACAGGGGGACTAATGAAAAACTGTTTTTT; CDR3: CASRIGYRGTNEKLFF
D: .; V: TRBV27; size: .; length: 15; J: TRBJ2-6; DNA: TGTGCCAGCAGTTTATGGGGGATCGGGGCCAACGTCCTGACTTTC; CDR3: CASSLWGIGANVLTF
D: .; V: TRBV29-1; size: .; length: 11; J: TRBJ2-7; DNA: TGCAGCGTTGGGGTAGCTGGCGAGCAGTACTTC; CDR3: CSVGVAGEQYF
D: TRBD2; V: TRBV4-1; size: .; length: 15; J: TRBJ2-5; DNA: TGCGCCAGCAGCCAAGGGCCGGGAGGGGAGGAGACCCAGTACTTC; CDR3: CASSQGPGGEETQYF
D: TRBD1; V: TRBV25-1; size: many; length: 15; J: TRBJ1-3; DNA: TGTGCCAGCAGTAGACAGGGGGCATTTGGAAACACCATATATTTT; CDR3: CASSRQGAFGNTIYF
D: TRBD1; V: TRBV6-1; size: many; length: 13; J: TRBJ1-2; DNA: TGTGCCAGCTCCTTGACAGGGCCCTATGGCTACACCTTC; CDR3: CASSLTGPYGYTF
D: TRBD2; V: TRBV4-2; size: once; length: 19; J: TRBJ2-3; DNA: TGTGCCAGCAGCCGAACTTCCGTTGGTAGCGGGATGAGCACAGATACGCAGTATTTT; CDR3: CASSRTSVGSGMSTDTQYF
D: TRBD1; V: TRBV2; size: few; length: 12; J: TRBJ2-7; DNA: TGTGCCAGCAGTGAAACAGGGGACGAGCAGTACTTC; CDR3: CASSETGDEQYF
D: TRBD1; V: TRBV28; size: .; length: 14; J: TRBJ2-5; DNA: TGTGCCAGCAGCCAACCGCAGGGGGTGGAGACCCAGTACTTC; CDR3: CASSQPQGVETQYF
D: .; V: TRBV5-1; size: .; length: 15; J: TRBJ2-5; DNA: TGCGCCAGCAGCACCGGGACGGACGGCGGGGAGACCCAGTACTTC; CDR3: CASSTGTDGGETQYF
D: TRBD2; V: TRBV28; size: few; length: 16; J: TRBJ2-3; DNA: TGTGCCAGCAGTCTTGGACTAGCGGGAGGGGGGGATACGCAGTATTTT; CDR3: CASSLGLAGGGDTQYF
D: TRBD2; V: TRBV18; size: .; length: 15; J: TRBJ2-7; DNA: TGTGCCAGCTCACCCTTAGCGGGAGGACACTACGAGCAGTACTTC; CDR3: CASSPLAGGHYEQYF
D: TRBD2; V: TRBV19; size: .; length: 13; J: TRBJ2-1; DNA: TGTGCCAGTAGTTCAGCGGGATACAATGAGCAGTTCTTC; CDR3: CASSSAGYNEQFF
D: .; V: TRBV28; size: .; length: 16; J: TRBJ1-3; DNA: TGTGCCAGCAGTCCTCCGGGACTCTACTCTGGAAACACCATATATTTT; CDR3: CASSPPGLYSGNTIYF
D: .; V: TRBV6-5; size: .; length: 13; J: TRBJ1-2; DNA: TGTGCCAGCAGTTACGAGGCGGAGGCTGGCTACACCTTC; CDR3: CASSYEAEAGYTF
D: TRBD2; V: TRBV29-1; size: few; length: 14; J: TRBJ2-3; DNA: TGCAGCGTTGAAGCGGGAGGGCCGACAGATACGCAGTATTTT; CDR3: CSVEAGGPTDTQYF
D: TRBD1; V: TRBV4-2; size: .; length: 15; J: TRBJ1-1; DNA: TGTGCCAGCAGCCAAGGGGACAGGGATGTGGGTGAAGCTTTCTTT; CDR3: CASSQGDRDVGEAFF
D: .; V: TRBV13; size: .; length: 15; J: TRBJ2-6; DNA: TGTGCCAGCAGCCTTCAGGGAACTGGGGCCAACGTCCTGACTTTC; CDR3: CASSLQGTGANVLTF
D: .; V: TRBV13; size: .; length: 15; J: TRBJ2-3; DNA: TGTGCCAGCAGCTTAGGGACAGTTTACACAGATACGCAGTATTTT; CDR3: CASSLGTVYTDTQYF
D: .; V: TRBV19; size: few; length: 13; J: TRBJ2-6; DNA: TGTGCCAGTAGCGAGACAGGAGTCAGCGTCCTGACTTTC; CDR3: CASSETGVSVLTF
D: TRBD1; V: TRBV30; size: .; length: 13; J: TRBJ1-1; DNA: TGTGCCTGGGGCCTCCGACAGGGCACTGAAGCTTTCTTT; CDR3: CAWGLRQGTEAFF
D: TRBD1; V: TRBV5-1; size: .; length: 15; J: TRBJ1-4; DNA: TGCGCCAGCAGCTTACAGGGGCCGCTAAATGAAAAACTGTTTTTT; CDR3: CASSLQGPLNEKLFF
D: TRBD1; V: TRBV7-9; size: .; length: 13; J: TRBJ2-7; DNA: TGTGCCAGCAGCAGGACAGGGACCTACGAGCAGTACTTC; CDR3: CASSRTGTYEQYF
D: .; V: TRBV2; size: few; length: 18; J: TRBJ2-6; DNA: TGTGCCAGCAGCGATTATGGCAAAAGGGCTTCTGGGGCCAACGTCCTGACTTTC; CDR3: CASSDYGKRASGANVLTF
D: .; V: TRBV11-2; size: few; length: 14; J: TRBJ2-1; DNA: TGTGCCAGCACCCTTGACGGGCTCTACAATGAGCAGTTCTTC; CDR3: CASTLDGLYNEQFF
D: .; V: TRBV9; size: .; length: 15; J: TRBJ1-4; DNA: TGTGCCAGCAGCGTAGCTATAAGGTCTAATGAAAAACTGTTTTTT; CDR3: CASSVAIRSNEKLFF
D: TRBD2; V: TRBV6-5; size: few; length: 12; J: TRBJ2-7; DNA: TGTGCCAGTACAAGCGGGAGATCCGAGCAGTACTTC; CDR3: CASTSGRSEQYF
D: TRBD1; V: TRBV19; size: few; length: 13; J: TRBJ1-4; DNA: TGTGCCAGTAGGAGGGACAGCCTTGAAAAACTGTTTTTT; CDR3: CASRRDSLEKLFF
D: TRBD2; V: TRBV29-1; size: .; length: 17; J: TRBJ2-2; DNA: TGCAGCGCACGGACTAGCGGGACCCGACCGAACACCGGGGAGCTGTTTTTT; CDR3: CSARTSGTRPNTGELFF
D: .; V: TRBV30; size: .; length: 15; J: TRBJ2-1; DNA: TGTGCCTGCCCAAATAGCGGAATCTCCTACAATGAGCAGTTCTTC; CDR3: CACPNSGISYNEQFF
D: TRBD2; V: TRBV15; size: few; length: 15; J: TRBJ2-3; DNA: TGTGCCACCAGCAGAGATCGATTAGCGGGAGCTGCGCAGTATTTT; CDR3: CATSRDRLAGAAQYF
D: .; V: TRBV7-9; size: few; length: 13; J: TRBJ1-2; DNA: TGTGCCAGCAGCCGGGGAGAATACTATGGCTACACCTTC; CDR3: CASSRGEYYGYTF
D: .; V: TRBV9; size: .; length: 14; J: TRBJ1-1; DNA: TGTGCCAGCAGCGTTAGCTGGGGGAACACTGAAGCTTTCTTT; CDR3: CASSVSWGNTEAFF
D: .; V: TRBV11-2; size: .; length: 13; J: TRBJ2-7; DNA: TGTGCCAGCAGCTTCGGGAAAGGGAACGAGCAGTACTTC; CDR3: CASSFGKGNEQYF
D: TRBD1; V: TRBV5-1; size: .; length: 16; J: TRBJ2-3; DNA: TGCGCCAGCAGCTTAGGTCAGGGGGCTAGCACAGATACGCAGTATTTT; CDR3: CASSLGQGASTDTQYF